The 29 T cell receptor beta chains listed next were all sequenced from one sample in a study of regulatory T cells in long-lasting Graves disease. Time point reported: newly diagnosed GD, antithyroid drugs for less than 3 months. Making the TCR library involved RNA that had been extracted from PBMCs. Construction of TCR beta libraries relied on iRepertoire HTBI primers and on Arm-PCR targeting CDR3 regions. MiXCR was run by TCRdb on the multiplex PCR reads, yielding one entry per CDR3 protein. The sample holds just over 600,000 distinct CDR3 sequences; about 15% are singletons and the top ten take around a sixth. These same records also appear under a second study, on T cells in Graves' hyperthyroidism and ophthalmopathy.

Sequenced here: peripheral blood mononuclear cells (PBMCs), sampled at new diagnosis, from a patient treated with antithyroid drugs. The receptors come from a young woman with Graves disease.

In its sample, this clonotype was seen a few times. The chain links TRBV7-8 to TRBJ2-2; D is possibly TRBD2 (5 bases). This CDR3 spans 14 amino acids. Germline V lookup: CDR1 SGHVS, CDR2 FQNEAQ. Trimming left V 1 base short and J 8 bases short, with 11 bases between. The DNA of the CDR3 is TGTGCCAGCAGCTTAGAGGAGGAGGAAGGGGAGCTGTTTTTT. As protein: CASSLEEEEGELFF.

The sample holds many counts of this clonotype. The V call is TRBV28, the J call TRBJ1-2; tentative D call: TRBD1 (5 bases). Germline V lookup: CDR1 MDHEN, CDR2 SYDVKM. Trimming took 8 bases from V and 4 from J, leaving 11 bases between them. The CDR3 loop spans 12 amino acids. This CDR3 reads CASSLGTYGYTF. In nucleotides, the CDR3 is TGTGCCAGCTCACTCGGGACCTATGGCTACACCTTC.

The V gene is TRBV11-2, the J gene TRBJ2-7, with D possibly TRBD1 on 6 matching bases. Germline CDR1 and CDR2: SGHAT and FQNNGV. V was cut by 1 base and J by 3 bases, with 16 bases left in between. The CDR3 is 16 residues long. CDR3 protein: CASSLGAGRGYYEQYF. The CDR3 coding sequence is TGTGCCAGCAGCTTAGGGGCAGGCAGGGGCTACTACGAGCAGTACTTC. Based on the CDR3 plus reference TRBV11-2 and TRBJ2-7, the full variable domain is EAGVAQSPRYKIIEKRQSVAFWCNPISGHATLYWYQQILGQGPKLLIQFQNNGVVDDSQLPKDRFSAERLKGVDSTLKIQPAKLEDSAVYLCASSLGAGRGYYEQYFGPGTRLTVT.

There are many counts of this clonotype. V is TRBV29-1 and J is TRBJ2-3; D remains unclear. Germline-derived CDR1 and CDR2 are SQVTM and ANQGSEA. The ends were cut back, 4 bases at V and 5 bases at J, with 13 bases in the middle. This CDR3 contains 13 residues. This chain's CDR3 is CSVGAINGDTQYF. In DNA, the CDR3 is TGCAGCGTTGGGGCCATAAACGGAGATACGCAGTATTTT.

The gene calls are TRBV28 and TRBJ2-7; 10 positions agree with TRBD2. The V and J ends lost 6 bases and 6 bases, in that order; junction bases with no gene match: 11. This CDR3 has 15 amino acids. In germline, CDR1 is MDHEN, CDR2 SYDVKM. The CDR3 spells CASRTLAGVAFEQYF. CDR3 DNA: TGTGCCAGCAGAACCCTAGCGGGAGTGGCCTTCGAGCAGTACTTC. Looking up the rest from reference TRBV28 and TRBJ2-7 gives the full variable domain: DVKVTQSSRYLVKRTGEKVFLECVQDMDHENMFWYRQDPGLGLRLIYFSYDVKMKEKGDIPEGYSVSREKKERFSLILESASTNQTSMYLCASRTLAGVAFEQYFGPGTRLTVT.

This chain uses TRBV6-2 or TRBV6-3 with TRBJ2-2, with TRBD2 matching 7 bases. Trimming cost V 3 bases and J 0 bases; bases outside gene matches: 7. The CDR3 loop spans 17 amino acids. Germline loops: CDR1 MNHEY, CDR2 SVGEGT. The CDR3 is CASSYRRGESNTGELFF. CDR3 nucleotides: TGTGCCAGCAGTTATCGCCGGGGGGAATCGAACACCGGGGAGCTGTTTTTT.

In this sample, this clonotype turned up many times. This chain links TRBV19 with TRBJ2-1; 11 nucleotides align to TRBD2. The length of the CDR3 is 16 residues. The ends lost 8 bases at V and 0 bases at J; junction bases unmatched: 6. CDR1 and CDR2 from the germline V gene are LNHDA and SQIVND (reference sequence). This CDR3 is CASLPLAGGSYNEQFF. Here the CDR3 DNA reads TGTGCCAGTTTGCCTCTAGCGGGAGGCTCCTACAATGAGCAGTTCTTC.

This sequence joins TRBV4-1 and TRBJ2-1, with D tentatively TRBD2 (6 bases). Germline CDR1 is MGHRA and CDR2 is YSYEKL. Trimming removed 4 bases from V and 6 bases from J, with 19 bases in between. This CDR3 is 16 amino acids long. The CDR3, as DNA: TGCGCCAGCAGCCCGGTCGGGGGAGGTATCTTCAATGAGCAGTTCTTC. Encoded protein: CASSPVGGGIFNEQFF.

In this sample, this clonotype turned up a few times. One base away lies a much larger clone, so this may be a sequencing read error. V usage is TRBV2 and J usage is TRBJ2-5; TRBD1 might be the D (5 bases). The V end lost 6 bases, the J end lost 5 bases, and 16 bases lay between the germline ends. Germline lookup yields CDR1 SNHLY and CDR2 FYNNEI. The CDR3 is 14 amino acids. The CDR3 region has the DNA TGTGCCAGCAGAAATTCGCCGTCAGGGGAGACCCAGTACTTC. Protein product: CASRNSPSGETQYF. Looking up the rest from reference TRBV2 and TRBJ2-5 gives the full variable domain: EPEVTQTPSHQVTQMGQEVILRCVPISNHLYFYWYRQILGQKVEFLVSFYNNEISEKSEIFDDQFSVERPDGSNFTLKIRSTKLEDSAMYFCASRNSPSGETQYFGPGTRLLVL.

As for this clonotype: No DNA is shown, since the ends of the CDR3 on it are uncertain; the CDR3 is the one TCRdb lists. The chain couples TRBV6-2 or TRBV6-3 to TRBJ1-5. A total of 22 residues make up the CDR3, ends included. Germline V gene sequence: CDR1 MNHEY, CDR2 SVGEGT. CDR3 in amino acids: CASSTAGGTYEQYFGPGQPQHF.

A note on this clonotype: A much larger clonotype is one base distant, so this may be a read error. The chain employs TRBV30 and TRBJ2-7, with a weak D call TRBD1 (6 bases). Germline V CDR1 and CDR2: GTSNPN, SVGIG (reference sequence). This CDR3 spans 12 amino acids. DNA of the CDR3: TGTGCCTGGACCTTGGACAGTTACGAGCAGCACTTC. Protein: CAWTLDSYEQHF.

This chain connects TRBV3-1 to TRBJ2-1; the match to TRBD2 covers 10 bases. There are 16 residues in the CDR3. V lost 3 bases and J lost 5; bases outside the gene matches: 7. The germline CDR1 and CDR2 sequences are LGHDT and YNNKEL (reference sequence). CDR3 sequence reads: CASSQAGLAVNNEQFF. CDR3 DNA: TGTGCCAGCAGCCAGGCCGGACTAGCGGTAAACAATGAGCAGTTCTTC.

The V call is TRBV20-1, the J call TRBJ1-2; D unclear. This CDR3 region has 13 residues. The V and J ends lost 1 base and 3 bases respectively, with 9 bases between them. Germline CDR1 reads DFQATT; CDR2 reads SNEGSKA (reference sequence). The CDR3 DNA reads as TGCAGTGCTAGAGGGGAGGGTTACTATGGCTACACCTTC. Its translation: CSARGEGYYGYTF.

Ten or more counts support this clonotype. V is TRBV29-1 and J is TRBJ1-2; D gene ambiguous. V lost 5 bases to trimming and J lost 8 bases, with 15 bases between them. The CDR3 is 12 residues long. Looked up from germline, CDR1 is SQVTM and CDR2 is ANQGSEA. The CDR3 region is CSVQFGSWGYTF. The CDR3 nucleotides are TGCAGCGTTCAATTTGGGTCTTGGGGCTACACCTTC.

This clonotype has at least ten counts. CDR3 in amino acids: CASTYWRGGEQYF. As DNA, the CDR3 is TGTGCCAGCACCTATTGGAGGGGCGGAGAGCAGTACTTC. V usage is TRBV12-3 or TRBV12-4 and J usage is TRBJ2-7; possibly TRBD2 for D (6 bases). CDR3 length: 13 residues. V gave up 7 bases and J gave up 7 bases, with 17 bases separating them.

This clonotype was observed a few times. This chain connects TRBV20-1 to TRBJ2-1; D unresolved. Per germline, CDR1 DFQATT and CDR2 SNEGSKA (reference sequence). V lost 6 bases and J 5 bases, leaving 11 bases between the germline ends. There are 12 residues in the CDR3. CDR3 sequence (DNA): TGCAGTGCCTCACCCCCGCACAATGAGCAGTTCTTC. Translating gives CSASPPHNEQFF.

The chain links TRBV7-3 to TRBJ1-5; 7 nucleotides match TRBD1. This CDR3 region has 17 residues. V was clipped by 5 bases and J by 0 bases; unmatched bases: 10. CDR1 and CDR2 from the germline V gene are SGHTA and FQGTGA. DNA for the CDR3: TGTGCCAGCAGCCCGAAAAACAGGGGATATAGCAATCAGCCCCAGCATTTT. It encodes CASSPKNRGYSNQPQHF.

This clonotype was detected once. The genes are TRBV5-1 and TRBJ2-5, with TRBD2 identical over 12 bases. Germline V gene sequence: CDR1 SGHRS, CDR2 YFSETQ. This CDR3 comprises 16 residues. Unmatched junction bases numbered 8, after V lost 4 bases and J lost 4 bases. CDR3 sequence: CASSPNGLAGRETQYF. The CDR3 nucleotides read TGCGCCAGCAGCCCTAACGGACTAGCGGGACGAGAGACCCAGTACTTC.

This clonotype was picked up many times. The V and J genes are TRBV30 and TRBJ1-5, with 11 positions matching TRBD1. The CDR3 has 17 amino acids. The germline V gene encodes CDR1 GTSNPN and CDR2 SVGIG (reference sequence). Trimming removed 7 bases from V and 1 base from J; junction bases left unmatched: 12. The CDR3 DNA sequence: TGTGCCTCTACAGCGGGACAGGGGGTGGGGAGCAATCAGCCCCAGCATTTT. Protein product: CASTAGQGVGSNQPQHF.

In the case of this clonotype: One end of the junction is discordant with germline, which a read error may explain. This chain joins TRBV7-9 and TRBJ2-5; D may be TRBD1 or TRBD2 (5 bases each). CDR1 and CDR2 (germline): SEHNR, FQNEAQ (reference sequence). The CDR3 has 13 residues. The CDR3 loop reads CASSLFGAGDADF. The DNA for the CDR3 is TGTGCCAGCAGCTTATTTGGGGCCGGGGATGCGGACTTC.

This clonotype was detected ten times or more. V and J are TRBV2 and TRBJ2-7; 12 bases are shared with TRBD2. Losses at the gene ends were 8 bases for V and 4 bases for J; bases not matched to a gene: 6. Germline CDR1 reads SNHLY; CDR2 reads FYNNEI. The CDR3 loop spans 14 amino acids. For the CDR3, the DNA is TGTGCCAGCTCCCGACTAGCGGGAGTGTACGAGCAGTACTTC. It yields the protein CASSRLAGVYEQYF.

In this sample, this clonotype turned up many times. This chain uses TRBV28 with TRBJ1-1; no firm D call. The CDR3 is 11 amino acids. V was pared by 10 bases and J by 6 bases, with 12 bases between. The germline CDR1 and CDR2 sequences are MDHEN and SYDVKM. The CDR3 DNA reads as TGTGCCATCTTCCAGGTCGCTGAAGCTTTCTTT. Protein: CAIFQVAEAFF.

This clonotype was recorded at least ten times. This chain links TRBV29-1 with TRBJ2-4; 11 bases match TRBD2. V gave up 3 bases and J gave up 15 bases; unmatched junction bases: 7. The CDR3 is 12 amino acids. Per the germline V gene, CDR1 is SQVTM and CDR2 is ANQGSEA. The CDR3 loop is CSVEASGRLRYF. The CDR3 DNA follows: TGCAGCGTTGAGGCTAGCGGGAGGTTAAGGTACTTC.

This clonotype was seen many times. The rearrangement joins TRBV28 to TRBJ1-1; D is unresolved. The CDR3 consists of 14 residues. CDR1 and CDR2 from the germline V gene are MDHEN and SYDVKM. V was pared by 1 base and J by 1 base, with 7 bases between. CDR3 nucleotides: TGTGCCAGCAGTTTATATTCTGAGAACACTGAAGCTTTCTTT. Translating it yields CASSLYSENTEAFF.

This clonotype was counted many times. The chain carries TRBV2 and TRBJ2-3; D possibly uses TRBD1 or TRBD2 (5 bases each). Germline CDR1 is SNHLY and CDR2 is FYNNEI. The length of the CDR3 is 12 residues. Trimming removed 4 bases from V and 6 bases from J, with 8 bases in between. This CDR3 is CASSVGDDTQYF. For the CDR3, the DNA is TGTGCCAGCAGTGTAGGGGACGATACGCAGTATTTT. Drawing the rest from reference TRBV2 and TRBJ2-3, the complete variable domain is EPEVTQTPSHQVTQMGQEVILRCVPISNHLYFYWYRQILGQKVEFLVSFYNNEISEKSEIFDDQFSVERPDGSNFTLKIRSTKLEDSAMYFCASSVGDDTQYFGPGTRLTVL.

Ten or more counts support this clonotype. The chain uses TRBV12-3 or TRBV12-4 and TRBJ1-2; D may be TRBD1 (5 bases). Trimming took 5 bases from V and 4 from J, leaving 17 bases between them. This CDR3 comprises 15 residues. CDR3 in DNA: TGTGCCAGCAGTCCAGTAGTCGGGCAGGGCTATGGCTACACCTTC. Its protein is CASSPVVGQGYGYTF.

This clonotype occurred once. The DNA for the CDR3 is TGTGCCAGCAGCTCTAGCCAAAAAGAGACCCAGTACTTC. Protein sequence: CASSSSQKETQYF. The chain recombines TRBV6-1 with TRBJ2-5, with D tentatively TRBD2 (5 bases). CDR3 length: 13 residues. CDR1 MNHNS and CDR2 SASEGT come from the germline V gene. V dropped 6 bases and J dropped 3 bases, with 11 bases sitting between them.

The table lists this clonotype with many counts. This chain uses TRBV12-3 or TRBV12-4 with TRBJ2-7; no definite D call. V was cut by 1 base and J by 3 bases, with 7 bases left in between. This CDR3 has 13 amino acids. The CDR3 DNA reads TGTGCCAGCAGTTTAGAGACCCTCTACGAGCAGTACTTC. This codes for CASSLETLYEQYF.

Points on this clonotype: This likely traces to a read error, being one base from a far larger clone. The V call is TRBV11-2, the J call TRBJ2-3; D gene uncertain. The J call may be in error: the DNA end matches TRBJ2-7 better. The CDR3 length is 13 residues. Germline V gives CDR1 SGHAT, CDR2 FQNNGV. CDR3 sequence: CASSLTNLSEQYF. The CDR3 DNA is TGTGCCAGCAGCTTAACCAATCTCTCCGAGCAGTACTTC.